Listed here is a single TCR beta chain. The V and J ends lost 2 bases and 7 bases, in that order; junction bases with no gene match: 7. The CDR3 contains 15 residues. Per the germline V gene, CDR1 is KGHSH and CDR2 is LQKENI. This entry is derived from a study of cytotoxic CD8 clonotypes in ibrutinib-treated CLL. A 1 in 200,000 to 1 in 1 million T cell depth was the sequencing target. Measured with immunoSEQ multiplex PCR; TCRdb has only the in-frame clones, and not every one. Here the sample spans some 140,000 clones, under 95% being singletons. The clonotype comes from a human donor with chronic lymphocytic leukemia. The chain combines TRBV18 with TRBJ2-1, with 8 bases fitting TRBD2. The sample in question was PBMCs, obtained after 12 months of ibrutinib treatment. This CDR3 is CASSPERERWNEQFF. CDR3 DNA sequence: TGTGCCAGCTCACCAGAGCGGGAGAGGTGGAATGAGCAGTTCTTC.